This passage covers 7 T cell receptor beta chains from one sample sequenced in a study of T-cell reconstitution after alpha-beta-depleted transplantation in children. The TCRbeta library was prepared with unique molecular identifiers. TCRdb redid the calling of the PCR reads with MiXCR, one entry per CDR3 protein. This table holds 250,000 to 400,000 distinct CDR3 sequences, 23% found once. Here the sequenced sample was PBMCs, mostly from graft donor cells, taken 180 days after TCRalphabeta/CD19-depleted stem cell transplant. All receptors come from a male patient younger than 18 who had a stem cell transplant for acute lymphoblastic leukemia, so the T cells may come from the graft donor.

The chain carries TRBV9 and TRBJ2-7, with D perhaps TRBD1 (6 bases). Trimming pared 3 bases from V and 2 bases from J, leaving 12 bases between. The CDR3 has 14 amino acids. Germline V gene sequence: CDR1 SGDLS, CDR2 YYNGEE. DNA for the CDR3: TGTGCCAGCAGCGCACGACAGGAGGCCTACGAGCAGTACTTC. Its protein is CASSARQEAYEQYF.

The chain has TRBV12-3 or TRBV12-4 and TRBJ2-1; 9 positions match TRBD1. The trim removed 8 bases at V and 6 bases at J, leaving 5 bases unmatched. The CDR3 has 13 residues. CDR3 residues: CASRDRAINEQFF. DNA of the CDR3: TGTGCCAGCCGGGACAGGGCGATCAATGAGCAGTTCTTC.

This chain uses TRBV5-6 with TRBJ2-5; D ambiguous. Germline assignment: CDR1 SGHDT and CDR2 YYEEEE. The CDR3 contains 15 residues. Deletions cut 0 bases from V and 1 base from J, with 10 bases between. The CDR3 protein is CASSLANRRQETQYF. DNA for the CDR3: TGTGCCAGCAGCTTGGCCAACAGACGCCAAGAGACCCAGTACTTC.

The V gene is TRBV19, the J gene TRBJ2-1; 7 nucleotides match TRBD1. Losses at the gene ends were 4 bases for V and 10 bases for J; bases not matched to a gene: 19. This CDR3 contains 17 residues. CDR1 and CDR2 (germline): LNHDA, SQIVND (reference sequence). The CDR3 DNA is TGTGCCAGTAGTAATGTTCACGACAGGCAACAGGGGACGGAGCAGTTCTTC. Its translation: CASSNVHDRQQGTEQFF.

The chain combines TRBV27 with TRBJ2-7; 8 bases align to TRBD1. The J segment lost 5 bases and the V segment lost 3 bases, leaving 3 bases of the junction unmatched. The germline V gene has CDR1 MNHEY and CDR2 SMNVEV (reference sequence). The CDR3 has 13 residues. The CDR3 spells CASSFQGAHEQYF. CDR3 bases: TGTGCCAGCAGTTTTCAGGGGGCCCACGAGCAGTACTTC.

This chain connects TRBV7-6 to TRBJ1-1; TRBD1 agrees at 7 bases. This CDR3 has 13 residues. V was pared by 5 bases and J by 5 bases, with 5 bases of the junction left unmatched. Per the germline V gene, CDR1 is SGHVS and CDR2 is FNYEAQ. CDR3 loop: CASSARGRTEAFF. CDR3 coding DNA: TGTGCCAGCAGCGCCAGGGGGAGGACTGAAGCTTTCTTT.

The table lists this clonotype with a few counts. The V and J genes are TRBV6-1 and TRBJ2-1; D gene ambiguous. V dropped 4 bases and J dropped 14 bases, with 15 bases sitting between them. There are 12 residues in the CDR3. Germline V lookup: CDR1 MNHNS, CDR2 SASEGT. For the CDR3, the DNA is TGTGCCAGCAGTGTCCCAGGTAGAACCAAGTTCTTC. Translation: CASSVPGRTKFF.